This T cell receptor beta chain comes out of a study of response to subunit inactivated influenza vaccine. TCRdb re-derived calls from the RT-PCR reads in MiXCR, one entry per CDR3 protein. The data hold under 200,000 distinct CDR3 sequences, with roughly 12% observed a single time. Germline trimming cut 2 bases from V and 5 bases from J; bases unmatched to any gene: 5. The CDR3 runs to 15 residues. CDR1 is MNHNS and CDR2 is SASEGT in the germline V gene. These data were also reused for a study on T cells expressing NK-cell markers. That study reports: Making the TCR beta cDNA relied on 5'RACE template switching with UMIs. The study found dominant NKG2C+ clonotypes at about 1.0-8% of CD8+ T cells in over five donors.

The sample here was CD8+ T cells sorted from PBMCs, taken roughly 12 days after vaccination. This chain uses TRBV6-1 with TRBJ2-2; TRBD1 matches 7 bases. The TCR comes from a man aged 45-65 years who received an inactivated influenza vaccine. Here the CDR3 DNA reads TGTGCCAGCAGTGAATACAGGGGAAGGACCGGGGAGCTGTTTTTT. Protein product: CASSEYRGRTGELFF.